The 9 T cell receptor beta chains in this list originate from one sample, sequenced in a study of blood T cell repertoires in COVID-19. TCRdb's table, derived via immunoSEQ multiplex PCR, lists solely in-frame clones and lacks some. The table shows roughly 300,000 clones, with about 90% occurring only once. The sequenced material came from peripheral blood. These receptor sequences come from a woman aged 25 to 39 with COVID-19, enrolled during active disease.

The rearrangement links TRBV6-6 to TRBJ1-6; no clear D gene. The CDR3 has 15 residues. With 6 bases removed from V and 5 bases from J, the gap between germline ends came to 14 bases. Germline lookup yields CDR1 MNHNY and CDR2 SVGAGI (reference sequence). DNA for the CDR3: TGTGCCAGCAGACCAAACAGAAACGATAATTCACCCCTCCACTTT. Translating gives CASRPNRNDNSPLHF.

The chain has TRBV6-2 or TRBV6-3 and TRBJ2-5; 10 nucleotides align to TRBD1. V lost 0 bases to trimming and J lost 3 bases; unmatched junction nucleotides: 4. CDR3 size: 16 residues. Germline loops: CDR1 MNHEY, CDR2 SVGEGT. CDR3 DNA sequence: TGTGCCAGCAGTTACTCTCGACAGGGGGCTGAAGAGACCCAGTACTTC. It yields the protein CASSYSRQGAEETQYF.

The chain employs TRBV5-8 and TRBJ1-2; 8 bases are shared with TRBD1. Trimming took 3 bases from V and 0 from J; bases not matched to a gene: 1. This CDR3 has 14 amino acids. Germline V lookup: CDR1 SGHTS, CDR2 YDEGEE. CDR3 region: CASSYRGSNYGYTF. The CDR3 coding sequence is TGTGCCAGCAGCTACAGGGGGTCTAACTATGGCTACACCTTC. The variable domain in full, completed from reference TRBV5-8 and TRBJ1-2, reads EAGVTQSPTHLIKTRGQQATLRCSPISGHTSVYWYQQALGLGLQFLLWYDEGEERNRGNFPPRFSGRQFPNYSSELNVNALELEDSALYLCASSYRGSNYGYTFGSGTRLTVV.

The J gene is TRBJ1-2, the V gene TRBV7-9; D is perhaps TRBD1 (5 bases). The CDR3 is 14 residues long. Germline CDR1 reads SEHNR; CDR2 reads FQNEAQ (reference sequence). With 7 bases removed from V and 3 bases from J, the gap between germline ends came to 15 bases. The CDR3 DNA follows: TGTGCCAGCACTCGCCGCGGCAGGGACTATGGCTACACCTTC. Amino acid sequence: CASTRRGRDYGYTF.

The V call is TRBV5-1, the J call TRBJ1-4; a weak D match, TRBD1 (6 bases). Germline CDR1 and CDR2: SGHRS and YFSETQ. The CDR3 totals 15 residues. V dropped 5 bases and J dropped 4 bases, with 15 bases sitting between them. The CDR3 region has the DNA TGCGCCAGCAGAGGGAGTGGGACAATTAATGAAAAACTGTTTTTT. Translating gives CASRGSGTINEKLFF.

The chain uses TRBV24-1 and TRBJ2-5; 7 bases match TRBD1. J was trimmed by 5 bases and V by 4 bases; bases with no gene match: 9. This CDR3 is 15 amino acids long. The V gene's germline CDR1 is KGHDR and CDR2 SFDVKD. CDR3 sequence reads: CATSDTTGAVETQYF. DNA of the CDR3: TGTGCCACCAGTGACACTACAGGGGCGGTGGAGACCCAGTACTTC.

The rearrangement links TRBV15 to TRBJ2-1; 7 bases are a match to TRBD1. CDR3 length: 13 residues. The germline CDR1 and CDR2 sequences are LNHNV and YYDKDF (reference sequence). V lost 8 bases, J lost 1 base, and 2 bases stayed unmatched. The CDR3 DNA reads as TGTGCCACCCGGGACAGATCCTACAATGAGCAGTTCTTC. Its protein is CATRDRSYNEQFF.

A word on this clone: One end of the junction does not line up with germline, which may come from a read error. Here the CDR3 DNA reads TGTGCCAGCGGCTTTGTAGGGGCGGATTATGGCTACACCTTC. Encoded protein: CASGFVGADYGYTF. The V gene is TRBV7-2, the J gene TRBJ1-2; TRBD1 might be the D (5 bases). This CDR3 has 14 amino acids. CDR1 is SGHTA, CDR2 FQGNSA, per germline.

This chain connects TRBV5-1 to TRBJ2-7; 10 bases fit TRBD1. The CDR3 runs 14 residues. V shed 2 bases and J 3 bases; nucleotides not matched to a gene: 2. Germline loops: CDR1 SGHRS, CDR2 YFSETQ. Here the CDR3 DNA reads TGCGCCAGCAGCTTCGGGACAGGGGACTACGAGCAGTACTTC. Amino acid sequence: CASSFGTGDYEQYF. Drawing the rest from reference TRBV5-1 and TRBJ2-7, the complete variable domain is KAGVTQTPRYLIKTRGQQVTLSCSPISGHRSVSWYQQTPGQGLQFLFEYFSETQRNKGNFPGRFSGRQFSNSRSEMNVSTLELGDSALYLCASSFGTGDYEQYFGPGTRLTVT.